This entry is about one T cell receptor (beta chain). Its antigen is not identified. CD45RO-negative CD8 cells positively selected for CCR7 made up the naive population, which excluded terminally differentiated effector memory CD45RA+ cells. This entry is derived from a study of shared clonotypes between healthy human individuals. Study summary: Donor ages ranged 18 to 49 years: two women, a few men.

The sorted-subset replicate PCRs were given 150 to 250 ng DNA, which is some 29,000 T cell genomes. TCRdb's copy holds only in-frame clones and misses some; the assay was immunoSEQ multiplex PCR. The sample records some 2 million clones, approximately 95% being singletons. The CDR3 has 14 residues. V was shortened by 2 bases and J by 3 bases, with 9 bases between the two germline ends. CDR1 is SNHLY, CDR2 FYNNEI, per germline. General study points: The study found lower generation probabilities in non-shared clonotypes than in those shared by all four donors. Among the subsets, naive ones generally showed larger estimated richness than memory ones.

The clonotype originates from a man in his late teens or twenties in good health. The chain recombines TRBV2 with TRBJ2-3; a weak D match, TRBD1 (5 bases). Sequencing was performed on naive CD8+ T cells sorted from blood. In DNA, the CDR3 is TGTGCCAGCAGTGAAACAGGATGGACAGATACGCAGTATTTT. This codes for CASSETGWTDTQYF.